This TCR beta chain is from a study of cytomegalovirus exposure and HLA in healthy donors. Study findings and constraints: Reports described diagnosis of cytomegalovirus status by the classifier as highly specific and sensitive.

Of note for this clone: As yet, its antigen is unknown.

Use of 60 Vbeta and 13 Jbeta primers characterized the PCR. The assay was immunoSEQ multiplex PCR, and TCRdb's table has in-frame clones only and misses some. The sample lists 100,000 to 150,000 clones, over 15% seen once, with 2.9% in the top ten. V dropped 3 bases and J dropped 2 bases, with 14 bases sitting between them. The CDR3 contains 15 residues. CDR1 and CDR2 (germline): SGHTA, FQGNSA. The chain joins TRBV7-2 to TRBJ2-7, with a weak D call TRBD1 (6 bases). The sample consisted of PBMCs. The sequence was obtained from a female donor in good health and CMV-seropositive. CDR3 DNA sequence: TGTGCCAGCAGCTTCGACTGGGGGCCCACCTACGAGCAGTACTTC. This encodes CASSFDWGPTYEQYF.